What follows are 23 T cell receptor beta chains derived from one specimen sequenced in a study of a mutant IDH1 vaccine in newly diagnosed glioma. Time point reported: week 11, during vaccination. Topical imiquimod accompanied each vaccine dose, which consisted of 300 ug of mutant IDH1 20-mer peptide. Their antigen targets remain unknown. Data came from immunoSEQ multiplex PCR; TCRdb stores just in-frame clones and leaves some out. The sample holds around 130,000 clones, about four fifths seen once. The source material was PBMCs, sampled from a glioma patient whose treatment included an IDH1 peptide vaccine. These receptors all stem from a man in his forties with glioma.

This chain links TRBV10-3 with TRBJ1-2; perhaps TRBD1 as D (5 bases). Germline V gene sequence: CDR1 ENHRY, CDR2 SYGVKD. The CDR3 has 13 residues. V lost 6 bases, J lost 2 bases, and 10 bases lay in between. This CDR3 is CAIRGTENYGYTF. In DNA form, the CDR3 reads TGTGCCATCAGGGGGACGGAGAACTATGGCTACACCTTC.

The chain joins TRBV23-1 to TRBJ2-2; tentative D call: TRBD2 (6 bases). TRBV23-1 falls under the ORF class, with uncertain function. The length of the CDR3 is 17 residues. Trimming stripped 1 base from V and 0 bases from J, with 12 bases between. CDR3 DNA: TGCGCCAGCAGTCAATGGGAGGCCCGTTCGAACACCGGGGAGCTGTTTTTT. Residues: CASSQWEARSNTGELFF.

The V call is TRBV7-2, the J call TRBJ2-7; D is undetermined. V was trimmed by 1 base and J by 2 bases, leaving 12 bases between them. CDR1 is SGHTA, CDR2 FQGNSA, per germline. The CDR3 spans 15 residues. The CDR3 DNA is TGTGCCAGCAGCTTAGGTTGGGAACCCCCCTACGAGCAGTACTTC. Translated, it gives CASSLGWEPPYEQYF.

In this sample, this clone turned up a few times. The chain uses TRBV28 and TRBJ2-7; 11 bases agree with TRBD2. V dropped 5 bases and J dropped 1; count of bases not matched to a gene: 10. The length of the CDR3 is 17 residues. Looked up from germline, CDR1 is MDHEN and CDR2 is SYDVKM. CDR3 loop: CASSPPPGLAVSYEQYF. CDR3 DNA: TGTGCCAGCAGTCCCCCCCCGGGACTAGCGGTATCCTACGAGCAGTACTTC.

DNA for the CDR3: TGCGCCAGCAGCCCGGGACAGGGGGAAAAGTATGGCTACACCTTC. Translated, it gives CASSPGQGEKYGYTF. The gene calls are TRBV5-1 and TRBJ1-2, with 11 nucleotides matching TRBD1. The CDR3 loop spans 15 amino acids. Germline assignment: CDR1 SGHRS and CDR2 YFSETQ. V lost 4 bases to trimming and J lost 5 bases; unmatched junction nucleotides: 7. The variable domain in full, completed from reference TRBV5-1 and TRBJ1-2, reads KAGVTQTPRYLIKTRGQQVTLSCSPISGHRSVSWYQQTPGQGLQFLFEYFSETQRNKGNFPGRFSGRQFSNSRSEMNVSTLELGDSALYLCASSPGQGEKYGYTFGSGTRLTVV.

This chain links TRBV19 with TRBJ2-3; 7 bases match TRBD2. This CDR3 comprises 13 residues. From germline, CDR1 is LNHDA and CDR2 SQIVND (reference sequence). V lost 5 bases and J lost 4; bases outside the gene matches: 3. The CDR3 bases are TGTGCCAGTAGTGGGGGGGAGTCAGATACGCAGTATTTT. Protein sequence: CASSGGESDTQYF.

This clone turned up a few times. The chain joins TRBV6-1 to TRBJ1-5; TRBD1 matches at 9 bases. The CDR3 is made up of 14 amino acids. Germline CDR1 is MNHNS and CDR2 is SASEGT. J gave up 6 bases and V 8 bases, and 8 bases lay outside the gene matches. CDR3 in DNA: TGTGCCAGCCGGGACAGGGCAGGGTCTCAGCCCCAGCATTTT. It codes for CASRDRAGSQPQHF.

The CDR3 reads CASSPRQGSSYGYTF. The CDR3 DNA sequence: TGCGCCAGCAGCCCACGACAGGGGTCTTCCTATGGCTACACCTTC. V usage is TRBV4-3 and J usage is TRBJ1-2; 8 bases match TRBD1. The V gene's germline CDR1 is LGHNA and CDR2 YSLEER. V lost 4 bases to trimming and J lost 4 bases; unmatched junction nucleotides: 8. This CDR3 region has 15 residues.

The J gene is TRBJ2-7, the V gene TRBV5-5, with a weak D call TRBD2 (5 bases). CDR3 length: 14 residues. V was pared by 2 bases and J by 3 bases, with 12 bases between. Germline CDR1 SGHKS, CDR2 YYEKEE (reference sequence). The CDR3 is CASSFSVGSYEQYF. DNA for the CDR3: TGTGCCAGCAGCTTCTCTGTGGGGAGCTACGAGCAGTACTTC.

The chain couples TRBV7-9 to TRBJ2-7, with D perhaps matching TRBD1 (5 bases). Trimming took off 1 base at V and 5 bases at J, with 9 bases between the two ends. In germline, CDR1 is SEHNR, CDR2 FQNEAQ (reference sequence). This CDR3 has 13 amino acids. CDR3 residues: CASSLGGQHEQYF. Here the CDR3 DNA reads TGTGCCAGCAGCTTAGGGGGCCAGCACGAGCAGTACTTC. Variable domain in full (rest from reference TRBV7-9 and TRBJ2-7): DTGVSQNPRHKITKRGQNVTFRCDPISEHNRLYWYRQTLGQGPEFLTYFQNEAQLEKSRLLSDRFSAERPKGSFSTLEIQRTEQGDSAMYLCASSLGGQHEQYFGPGTRLTVT.

V gene TRBV18 combines with J gene TRBJ1-6; 8 positions agree with TRBD1. Germline CDR1 and CDR2: KGHSH and LQKENI. The CDR3 consists of 14 residues. Losses at the gene ends were 3 bases for V and 10 bases for J; bases not matched to a gene: 5. This CDR3 is CASSPKQGGSPLHF. The CDR3 DNA sequence: TGTGCCAGCTCACCTAAACAGGGGGGATCACCCCTCCACTTT.

Only a few counts were recorded for this clone. The chain is built from TRBV5-1 and TRBJ1-2, with 8 nucleotides matching TRBD1. The J segment lost 7 bases and the V segment lost 1 base, leaving 9 bases of the junction unmatched. Germline CDR1 SGHRS, CDR2 YFSETQ. The CDR3 totals 15 residues. The CDR3 DNA reads as TGCGCCAGCAGCTTGACCCAGGACAGGGCGAGTGGCTACACCTTC. This gives the protein CASSLTQDRASGYTF.

The sample holds a few counts of this clone. V is TRBV29-1 and J is TRBJ2-1; 10 positions match TRBD2. Germline V gene lookup returns CDR1 SQVTM and CDR2 ANQGSEA. The V gene end was trimmed by 0 bases and the J gene end by 7 bases; junction bases not matched to a gene: 9. This CDR3 is built from 16 residues. CDR3 amino acids: CSVEDRLAGVRNEQFF. The CDR3 nucleotides are TGCAGCGTTGAAGATCGCCTAGCGGGAGTTAGGAATGAGCAGTTCTTC.

The chain links TRBV19 to TRBJ2-5; D unclear. Between the trimmed V and J ends, which lost 6 bases and 8 bases, there was a span of 16 bases. Germline V lookup: CDR1 LNHDA, CDR2 SQIVND (reference sequence). CDR3 size: 13 residues. The CDR3 region is CASSVSTADTQYF. For the CDR3, the DNA is TGTGCCAGTAGCGTGTCGACGGCGGACACCCAGTACTTC. The full variable domain, completed using reference TRBV19 and TRBJ2-5, is DGGITQSPKYLFRKEGQNVTLSCEQNLNHDAMYWYRQDPGQGLRLIYYSQIVNDFQKGDIAEGYSVSREKKESFPLTVTSAQKNPTAFYLCASSVSTADTQYFGPGTRLLVL.

J is TRBJ2-3 and V is TRBV7-6; 11 bases fit TRBD2. This CDR3 contains 18 residues. Germline loops: CDR1 SGHVS, CDR2 FNYEAQ. The V gene end was trimmed by 5 bases and the J gene end by 0 bases; junction bases not matched to a gene: 10. The DNA of the CDR3 is TGTGCCAGCAGCCTTGGTCTAGCGGGAGGAGGTAGCACAGATACGCAGTATTTT. This sequence encodes CASSLGLAGGGSTDTQYF.

Concerning this clone: The junction departs from germline at one end; a sequencing error may be responsible. The rearrangement links TRBV7-7 to TRBJ1-4; D gene unclear. The CDR3 is 13 amino acids. The V gene's germline CDR1 is SSHAT and CDR2 FNYEAQ (reference sequence). DNA for the CDR3: TGTGCTAGCAGCTTGGGCCTTGGTGAAAAACTGTTTTTT. Translating gives CASSLGLGEKLFF.

The genes are TRBV4-3 and TRBJ2-3; D perhaps matches TRBD2 (5 bases). The V gene lost 3 bases and the J gene lost 0 bases, with 16 bases spanning the gap. The CDR3 length is 17 residues. Looked up from germline, CDR1 is LGHNA and CDR2 is YSLEER. The CDR3 DNA is TGCGCCAGCAGCCAGACACCCTACCGGGGTAGCACAGATACGCAGTATTTT. Translation gives CASSQTPYRGSTDTQYF.

CDR3 loop: CASRNAGGAAGYTF. CDR3 nucleotides: TGTGCCAGCAGAAATGCGGGAGGGGCAGCCGGCTACACCTTC. The V gene is TRBV6-5, the J gene TRBJ1-2; tentative D call: TRBD1 (5 bases). Germline assignment: CDR1 MNHEY and CDR2 SVGAGI. The CDR3 length is 14 residues. V lost 6 bases to trimming and J lost 8 bases, with 19 bases between them.

V usage is TRBV27 and J usage is TRBJ1-5; 10 bases line up with TRBD1. CDR3 length: 15 residues. V shed 6 bases, J shed 3 bases, and the junction held 5 bases outside the gene matches. The germline gives CDR1 MNHEY, CDR2 SMNVEV (reference sequence). The CDR3 region has the DNA TGTGCCAGCAGAGAGGACAGGGGGATCAATCAGCCCCAGCATTTT. This translates into CASREDRGINQPQHF.

The chain joins TRBV19 to TRBJ2-3; possibly TRBD1 for D (7 bases). Trimming removed 4 bases from V and 6 bases from J, with 26 bases in between. Per germline, CDR1 LNHDA and CDR2 SQIVND (reference sequence). CDR3 length equals 18 residues. The DNA of the CDR3 is TGTGCCAGTAGTAGCCCCGGAGGGACAGTTAAAATGTCGGATACGCAGTATTTT. Protein sequence: CASSSPGGTVKMSDTQYF.

The V gene is TRBV25-1, the J gene TRBJ1-4; 9 bases map to TRBD1. The ends lost 2 bases at V and 10 bases at J; junction bases unmatched: 8. The CDR3 totals 15 residues. In germline, CDR1 is MGHDK, CDR2 SYGVNS. The CDR3 DNA follows: TGTGCCAGCAGTGAAACTCCGGGACAGGGAGGAAAACTGTTTTTT. Translating gives CASSETPGQGGKLFF.

This clone was picked up a small number of times. The rearrangement links TRBV7-8 to TRBJ1-1; D perhaps matches TRBD1 (6 bases). There are 13 residues in the CDR3. The germline CDR1 and CDR2 sequences are SGHVS and FQNEAQ. The germline V and J ends were trimmed by 5 bases and 3 bases, with 10 bases remaining between them. The CDR3 region has the DNA TGTGCCAGCAGCCTAGGACAGTACACTGAAGCTTTCTTT. Translation gives CASSLGQYTEAFF.

In this sample, this clone turned up a few times. This sequence joins TRBV19 and TRBJ1-1; D gene uncertain. Germline CDR1 and CDR2: LNHDA and SQIVND (reference sequence). The CDR3 consists of 14 residues. V dropped 2 bases and J dropped 6 bases, with 13 bases sitting between them. CDR3 sequence reads: CASSIKAAGPEAFF. DNA for the CDR3: TGTGCCAGTAGTATAAAAGCCGCAGGCCCTGAAGCTTTCTTT.